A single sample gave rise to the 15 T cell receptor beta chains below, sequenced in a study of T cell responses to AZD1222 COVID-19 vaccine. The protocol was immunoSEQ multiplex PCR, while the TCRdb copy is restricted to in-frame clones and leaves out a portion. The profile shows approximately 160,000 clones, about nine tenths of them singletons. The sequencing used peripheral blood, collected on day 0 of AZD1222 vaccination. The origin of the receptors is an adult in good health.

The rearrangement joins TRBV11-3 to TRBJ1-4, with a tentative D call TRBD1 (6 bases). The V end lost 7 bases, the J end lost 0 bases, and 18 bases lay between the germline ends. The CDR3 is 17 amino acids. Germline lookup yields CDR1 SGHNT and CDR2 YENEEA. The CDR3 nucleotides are TGTGCCAGCATCTATCTGACAGGACCGCCAACTAATGAAAAACTGTTTTTT. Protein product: CASIYLTGPPTNEKLFF. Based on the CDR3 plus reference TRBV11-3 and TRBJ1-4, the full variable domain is EAGVVQSPRYKIIEKKQPVAFWCNPISGHNTLYWYLQNLGQGPELLIRYENEEAVDDSQLPKDRFSAERLKGVDSTLKIQPAELGDSAVYLCASIYLTGPPTNEKLFFGSGTQLSVL.

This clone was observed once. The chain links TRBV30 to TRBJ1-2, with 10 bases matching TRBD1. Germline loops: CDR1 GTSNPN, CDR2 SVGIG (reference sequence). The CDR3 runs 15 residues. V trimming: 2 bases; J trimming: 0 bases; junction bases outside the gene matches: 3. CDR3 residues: CAWSFGQGANYGYTF. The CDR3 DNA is TGTGCCTGGAGTTTTGGACAGGGGGCTAACTATGGCTACACCTTC.

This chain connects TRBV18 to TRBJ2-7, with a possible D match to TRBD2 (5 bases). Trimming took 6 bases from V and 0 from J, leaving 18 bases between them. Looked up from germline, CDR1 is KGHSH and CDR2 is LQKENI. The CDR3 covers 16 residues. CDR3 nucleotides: TGTGCCAGCTCTCCGCTGCCGCCGGGGAGCTCCTACGAGCAGTACTTC. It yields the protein CASSPLPPGSSYEQYF.

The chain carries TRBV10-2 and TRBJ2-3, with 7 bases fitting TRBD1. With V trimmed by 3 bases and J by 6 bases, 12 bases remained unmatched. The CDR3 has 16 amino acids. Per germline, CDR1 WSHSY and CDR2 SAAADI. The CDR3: CASSDYATGRLDTQYF. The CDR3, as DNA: TGCGCCAGCAGTGATTACGCGACAGGGAGATTGGATACGCAGTATTTT.

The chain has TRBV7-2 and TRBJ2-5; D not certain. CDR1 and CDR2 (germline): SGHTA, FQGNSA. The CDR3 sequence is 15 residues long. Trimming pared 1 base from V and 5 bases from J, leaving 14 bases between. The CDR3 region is CASSLGTTRLETQYF. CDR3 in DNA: TGTGCCAGCAGCTTAGGGACCACCCGGTTGGAGACCCAGTACTTC.

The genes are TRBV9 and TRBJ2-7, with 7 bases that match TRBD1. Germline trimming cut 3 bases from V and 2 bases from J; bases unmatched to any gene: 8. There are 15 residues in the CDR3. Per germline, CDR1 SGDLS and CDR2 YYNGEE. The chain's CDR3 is CASSGTGGGTYEQYF. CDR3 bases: TGTGCCAGCAGCGGGACAGGTGGGGGAACCTACGAGCAGTACTTC.

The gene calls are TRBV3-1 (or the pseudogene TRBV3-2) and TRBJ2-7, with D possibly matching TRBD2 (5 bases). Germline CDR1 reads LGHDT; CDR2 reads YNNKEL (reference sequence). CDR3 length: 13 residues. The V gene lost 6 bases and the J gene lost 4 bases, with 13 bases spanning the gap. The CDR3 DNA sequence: TGTGCCAGCAGTCCCTCGGACTTTTACGAGCAGTACTTC. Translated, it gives CASSPSDFYEQYF.

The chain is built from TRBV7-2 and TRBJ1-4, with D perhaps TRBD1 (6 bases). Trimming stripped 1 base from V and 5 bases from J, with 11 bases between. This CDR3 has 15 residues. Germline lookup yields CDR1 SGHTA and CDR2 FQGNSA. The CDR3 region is CASSLGGALNEKLFF. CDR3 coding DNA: TGTGCCAGCAGCTTAGGGGGGGCCTTAAATGAAAAACTGTTTTTT.

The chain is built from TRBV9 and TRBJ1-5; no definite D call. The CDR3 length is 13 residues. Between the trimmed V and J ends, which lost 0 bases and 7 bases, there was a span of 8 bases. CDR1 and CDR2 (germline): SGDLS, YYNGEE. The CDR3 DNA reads TGTGCCAGCAGCGTAGTACGTCGACAGCCCCAGCATTTT. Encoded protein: CASSVVRRQPQHF.

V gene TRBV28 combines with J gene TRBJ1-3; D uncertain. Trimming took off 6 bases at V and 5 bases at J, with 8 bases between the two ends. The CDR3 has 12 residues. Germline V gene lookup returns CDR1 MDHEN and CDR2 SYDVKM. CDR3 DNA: TGTGCCAGCAGCGAACGGAGAAACACCATATATTTT. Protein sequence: CASSERRNTIYF.

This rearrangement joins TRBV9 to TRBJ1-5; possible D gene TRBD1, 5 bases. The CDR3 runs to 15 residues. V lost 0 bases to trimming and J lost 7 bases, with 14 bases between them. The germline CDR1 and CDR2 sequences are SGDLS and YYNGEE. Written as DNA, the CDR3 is TGTGCCAGCAGCGTAGATGGGGGAACTCTCCAGCCCCAGCATTTT. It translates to CASSVDGGTLQPQHF.

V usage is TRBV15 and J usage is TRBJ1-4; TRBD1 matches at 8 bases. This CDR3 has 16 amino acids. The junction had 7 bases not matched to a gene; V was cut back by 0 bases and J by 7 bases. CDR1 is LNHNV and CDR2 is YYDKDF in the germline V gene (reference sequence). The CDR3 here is CATSRDGRGRGEKLFF. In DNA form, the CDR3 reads TGTGCCACCAGCAGAGATGGCAGGGGGCGAGGTGAAAAACTGTTTTTT.

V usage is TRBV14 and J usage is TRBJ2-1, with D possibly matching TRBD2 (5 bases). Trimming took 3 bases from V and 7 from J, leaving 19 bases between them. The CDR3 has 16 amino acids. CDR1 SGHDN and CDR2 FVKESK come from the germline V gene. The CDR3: CASSHLRDLRGNEQFF. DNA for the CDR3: TGTGCCAGCAGCCACCTACGCGACCTCCGGGGTAATGAGCAGTTCTTC.

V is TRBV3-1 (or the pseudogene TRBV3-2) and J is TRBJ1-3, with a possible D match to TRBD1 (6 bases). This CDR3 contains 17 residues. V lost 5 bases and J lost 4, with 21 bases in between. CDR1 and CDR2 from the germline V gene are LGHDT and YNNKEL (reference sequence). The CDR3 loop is CASSINHGGGVGNTIYF. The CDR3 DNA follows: TGTGCCAGCAGCATTAACCACGGGGGGGGCGTCGGAAACACCATATATTTT.

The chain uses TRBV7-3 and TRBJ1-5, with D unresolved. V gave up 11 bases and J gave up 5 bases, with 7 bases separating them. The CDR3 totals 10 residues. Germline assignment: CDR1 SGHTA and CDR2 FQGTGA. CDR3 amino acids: CAGIYQPQHF. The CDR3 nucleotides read TGTGCCGGAATATATCAGCCCCAGCATTTT.